This paragraph covers one TCR beta chain sequence. V dropped 5 bases and J dropped 1 base, with 14 bases sitting between them. CDR1 and CDR2 from the germline V gene are SGHTA and FQGNSA. This CDR3 region has 15 residues. Sequencing was performed with immunoSEQ multiplex PCR; in TCRdb, only in-frame clones are kept and a portion is missing. The sample records some 32,000 clones, roughly 70% being singletons. The sample originates from a study of STAT5B mutations in CD4+ large granular lymphocyte leukemia. The clonotype comes from a human donor in good health. The specimen sequenced was CD4+ T cells from blood buffy coats. This rearrangement joins TRBV7-2 to TRBJ1-2; possibly TRBD1 for D (5 bases). DNA for the CDR3: TGTGCCAGCAGCGCTCAAACAGGATTTAACTATGGCTACACCTTC. This encodes CASSAQTGFNYGYTF.